Below are 9 T cell receptor beta chains sequenced from a single sample in a study of blood T cell repertoires in COVID-19. Clones were sequenced by immunoSEQ multiplex PCR, and TCRdb holds only the in-frame ones, with some missing. This sample has fewer than 250,000 clones, with around 90% found just once. Sequenced input: PBMCs or T cells enriched from blood (not recorded which). These TCRs come from a woman under 30 who had recovered from COVID-19.

J is TRBJ2-7 and V is TRBV7-6; 10 nucleotides agree with TRBD2. Germline CDR1 and CDR2: SGHVS and FNYEAQ. The ends lost 3 bases at V and 7 bases at J; junction bases unmatched: 15. The CDR3 consists of 17 residues. The CDR3 sequence: CASSLGSSGGSLGEQYF. CDR3 bases: TGTGCCAGCAGCTTGGGGTCTAGCGGGGGATCCCTCGGGGAGCAGTACTTC.

This clone was seen only once. The genes are TRBV28 and TRBJ1-5; TRBD1 aligns across 9 bases. Per the germline V gene, CDR1 is MDHEN and CDR2 is SYDVKM. Trimming cost V 10 bases and J 0 bases; bases outside gene matches: 13. This CDR3 region has 17 residues. DNA for the CDR3: TGTGCCATACTACAGGACAGGGGCGATTATAGCAATCAGCCCCAGCATTTT. Its protein product is CAILQDRGDYSNQPQHF.

The chain combines TRBV7-9 with TRBJ2-7; 7 bases fit TRBD1. This CDR3 is 15 amino acids long. Trimming cost V 3 bases and J 7 bases; bases outside gene matches: 12. Germline V gives CDR1 SEHNR, CDR2 FQNEAQ (reference sequence). The CDR3 loop is CASSLRGRSDGEQYF. The CDR3 DNA sequence: TGTGCCAGCAGCTTGAGGGGGCGATCCGATGGGGAGCAGTACTTC. Supplemented by reference TRBV7-9 and TRBJ2-7, the full variable domain reads DTGVSQNPRHKITKRGQNVTFRCDPISEHNRLYWYRQTLGQGPEFLTYFQNEAQLEKSRLLSDRFSAERPKGSFSTLEIQRTEQGDSAMYLCASSLRGRSDGEQYFGPGTRLTVT.

The chain is built from TRBV12-5 and TRBJ2-3, with 10 bases identical to TRBD2. The germline V gene encodes CDR1 LGHNT and CDR2 FRNRAP. After removal of 4 bases from V and 3 bases from J, the junction contained 13 bases not matched to a gene. CDR3 size: 18 residues. For the CDR3, the DNA is TGTGCTAGTGGTTCCACGCTAGCGGGGGCCCAGTTAACAGATACGCAGTATTTT. It specifies CASGSTLAGAQLTDTQYF.

The chain couples TRBV5-1 to TRBJ1-1; D remains ambiguous. CDR1 SGHRS and CDR2 YFSETQ come from the germline V gene. This CDR3 is 13 amino acids long. V dropped 3 bases and J dropped 10 bases, with 16 bases sitting between them. In nucleotides, the CDR3 is TGCGCCAGCAGCTCAACCGTCGGGGATAGAGCTTTCTTT. Its protein is CASSSTVGDRAFF.

The chain combines TRBV28 with TRBJ2-5, with a weak D call TRBD2 (6 bases). Per germline, CDR1 MDHEN and CDR2 SYDVKM. Between the trimmed V and J ends, which lost 6 bases and 2 bases, there was a span of 10 bases. The length of the CDR3 is 13 residues. CDR3 amino acids: CASRAGRQETQYF. The CDR3 bases are TGTGCCAGCAGGGCAGGGAGGCAAGAGACCCAGTACTTC.

This chain joins TRBV7-3 and TRBJ2-1; D possibly corresponds to TRBD1 (5 bases). The germline CDR1 and CDR2 sequences are SGHTA and FQGTGA. V was shortened by 4 bases and J by 9 bases, with 13 bases between the two germline ends. The CDR3 runs to 13 residues. The CDR3 region has the DNA TGTGCCAGCAGCTCCGGATGGGGCGGTGAGCAGTTCTTC. Translating gives CASSSGWGGEQFF.

V and J are TRBV6-5 and TRBJ1-5; D gene ambiguous. The V gene lost 6 bases and the J gene lost 0 bases, with 6 bases spanning the gap. This CDR3 spans 13 amino acids. CDR1 MNHEY and CDR2 SVGAGI come from the germline V gene. Here the CDR3 reads CASSRNSNQPQHF. The CDR3 coding sequence is TGTGCCAGCAGCCGTAATAGCAATCAGCCCCAGCATTTT.

The CDR3 region has the DNA TGTGCCAGCAGTTACGTTGATGGGGCCTTATATGGCTACACCTTC. Protein product: CASSYVDGALYGYTF. The chain employs TRBV6-5 and TRBJ1-2; possible D gene TRBD1, 5 bases. CDR1 and CDR2 from the germline V gene are MNHEY and SVGAGI. Trimming cost V 2 bases and J 5 bases, with 15 bases left between them. The CDR3 spans 15 residues.